The rows below give T cell receptor beta chains drawn from one sample of a study of shared clonotypes between healthy human individuals. Clones were sequenced by immunoSEQ multiplex PCR, and TCRdb holds only the in-frame ones, with some missing. The sample lists about 1 million clones; 65% to 80% were seen once. The sample was memory CD4+ T cells sorted from blood. These TCRs come from a man between 18 and 35 years old in good health. Each CDR3 is given with its conserved first and last residue. The D gene is left open where the match is weak. Clone size is not always given. Where it is, it says once, few, many or a class for expanded clones.

>TRBV5-1|TRBD1|TRBJ1-5|.
TGCGCCAGCAGTCAAGGGGGCGGGAATCAGCCCCAGCATTTT
CASSQGGGNQPQHF
>TRBV18|.|TRBJ2-7|.
TGTGCCAGCTCACCCCCGGGACAAGCCTACGAGCAGTACTTC
CASSPPGQAYEQYF
>TRBV5-1|.|TRBJ1-4|.
TGCGCCAGCAGCTTGACAGGCGCGGGTAATGAAAAACTGTTTTTT
CASSLTGAGNEKLFF
>TRBV7-7|.|TRBJ2-5|.
TGTGCTAGCAGCCTTGACGGTGTGGAGACCCAGTACTTC
CASSLDGVETQYF
>TRBV11-3|.|TRBJ1-3|.
TGTGCCAGCAGCTTAGATAGAGTGAGGGCGCGGGGAAACACCATATATTTT
CASSLDRVRARGNTIYF
>TRBV7-9|.|TRBJ1-4|.
TGTGCCAGCAGCCCCGGGGGGCGGGCCCCCAGGCTGTTTTTT
CASSPGGRAPRLFF
>TRBV6-6|.|TRBJ2-2|.
TGTGCCAGCAGGCGAGGGGTTACCGGGGAGCTGTTTTTT
CASRRGVTGELFF
>TRBV5-4|.|TRBJ2-7|few
TGTGCCAGCAAAAGGGACATCTCCTACGAGCAGTACTTC
CASKRDISYEQYF
>TRBV5-6|.|TRBJ2-7|many
TGTGCCAGCAGCCTCTTTACCTACGAGCAGTACTTC
CASSLFTYEQYF
>TRBV28|TRBD1|TRBJ1-4|.
TGTGCCAGCAGTTTATCTTCGACAGGGAAGAGGGAAAAACTGTTTTTT
CASSLSSTGKREKLFF
>TRBV5-1|.|TRBJ1-3|.
TGCGCCAGCAGCCCGAGCCTAGACTCTGGAAACACCATATATTTT
CASSPSLDSGNTIYF
>TRBV28|.|TRBJ1-3|.
TGTGCCAGCAGTTTTGTAGGAAACACCATATATTTT
CASSFVGNTIYF
>TRBV5-1|.|TRBJ1-2|.
TGCGCCAGCAGCTTGGAGGGGGTTGGTGGCTATGGCTACACCTTC
CASSLEGVGGYGYTF
>TRBV6-1|TRBD1|TRBJ2-7|.
TGTGCCAGCAGTGAAGCGGGACAGGGGAACGAGCAGTACTTC
CASSEAGQGNEQYF
>TRBV19|.|TRBJ1-1|.
TGTGCCAGTAGTATACGAGAGGGTCGGACTGAAGCTTTCTTT
CASSIREGRTEAFF
>TRBV5-6|.|TRBJ1-5|once
TGTGCCAGCAGCTTCGGGGTTTCAGATCAGCCCCAGCATTTT
CASSFGVSDQPQHF
>TRBV2|.|TRBJ1-4|.
TGTGCCAGCAGTCCCGTAAGAAATGAAAAACTGTTTTTT
CASSPVRNEKLFF
>TRBV6-1|.|TRBJ1-1|.
TGTGCCAGCATACGAGAGGGGGGGGCCAACACTGAAGCTTTCTTT
CASIREGGANTEAFF
>TRBV5-6|.|TRBJ2-1|.
TGTGCCAGCAGCTTCGGGGGTGAGCAGTTCTTC
CASSFGGEQFF
>TRBV2|.|TRBJ2-3|.
TGTGCCAGCAGTCTCTTGACAGGGAGGGCGGCAGATACGCAGTATTTT
CASSLLTGRAADTQYF
>TRBV19|TRBD2|TRBJ2-3|.
TGTGCCAGTAGTATAGTACCCGGGAGGAGACTAGCCACAACCAACACAGATACGCAGTATTTT
CASSIVPGRRLATTNTDTQYF
>TRBV30|.|TRBJ1-4|.
TGTGCCTGGAGTGACTCACCGACGGCAATTAATGAAAAACTGTTTTTT
CAWSDSPTAINEKLFF
>TRBV5-6|TRBD1|TRBJ1-5|.
TGTGCCAGCAGCATTTTGACAGGGGAGGACAATCAGCCCCAGCATTTT
CASSILTGEDNQPQHF
>TRBV2|.|TRBJ2-1|.
TGTGCCAGCAGCTACAGGGGAGGCAATGAGCAGTTCTTC
CASSYRGGNEQFF
>TRBV18|.|TRBJ1-5|.
TGTGCCAGCTCACCAGACGACAATCAGCCCCAGCATTTT
CASSPDDNQPQHF
>TRBV5-8|.|TRBJ2-7|.
TGTGCCAGCAGCATAGGACAGCCCAACTACGAGCAGTACTTC
CASSIGQPNYEQYF
>TRBV9|.|TRBJ1-2|once
TGTGCCAGCAGCCCAGACCAGACAAGGGACTATGGCTACACCTTC
CASSPDQTRDYGYTF
>TRBV5-1|.|TRBJ1-1|.
TGCGCCAGCAGCTTGCCCGGCACTGAAGCTTTCTTT
CASSLPGTEAFF
>TRBV2|TRBD1|TRBJ2-6|once
TGTGCCAGTCGACAGGGTCAAGATGGGGCCAACGTCCTGACTTTC
CASRQGQDGANVLTF
>TRBV7-9|.|TRBJ2-4|.
TGTGCCAGCAGCTTAGCGCCGGGGAAAGCCAAAAACATTCAGTACTTC
CASSLAPGKAKNIQYF
>TRBV5-4|.|TRBJ1-2|.
TGTGCCAGCAGCCCTTACAGTGCCTGGGGGTTACGTTATGGCTACACCTTC
CASSPYSAWGLRYGYTF
>TRBV5-1|.|TRBJ1-1|.
TGCGCCAGCACAATGGTACAGGGCGACTTGAACACTGAAGCTTTCTTT
CASTMVQGDLNTEAFF
>TRBV11-2|.|TRBJ2-7|.
TGTGCCAGCAGCTTATTCAGGGCCTCCTACGAGCAGTACTTC
CASSLFRASYEQYF
>TRBV6-6|.|TRBJ1-5|.
TGTGCCAGCAGTTACCAGGTTCAGTCCCAGCATTTT
CASSYQVQSQHF
>TRBV5-1|.|TRBJ2-7|few
TGCGCCAGCAGCCTGGCTCTTCCCTACGAGCAGTACTTC
CASSLALPYEQYF
>TRBV9|.|TRBJ2-5|.
TGTGCCAGCAGCGTAGAAGGGGCTCAAGAGACCCAGTACTTC
CASSVEGAQETQYF
>TRBV5-1|.|TRBJ1-1|few
TGCGCCAGCAGGAGTGAGGGGAGCACTGAAGCTTTCTTT
CASRSEGSTEAFF
>TRBV6-4|.|TRBJ1-2|.
TGTGCCAGGGTCGGACCTAGCTATGGCTACACCTTC
CARVGPSYGYTF
>TRBV29-1|.|TRBJ2-3|.
TGCAGCGTGGCAGGGGAGAATACGCAGTATTTT
CSVAGENTQYF
>TRBV2|.|TRBJ1-4|few
TGTGCCAGCAGTGAAAGGCGGGGAACTAATGAAAAACTGTTTTTT
CASSERRGTNEKLFF
>TRBV18|.|TRBJ1-1|.
TGTGCCAGCTCACTTTCGACAGGGAACACTGAAGCTTTCTTT
CASSLSTGNTEAFF
>TRBV4-1|.|TRBJ1-2|.
TGCGCCAGCAGCCAGGGGGGAATGGGGCCTTCCAGTGGCTACACCTTC
CASSQGGMGPSSGYTF
>TRBV6-6|.|TRBJ2-7|.
TGTGCCCTTGTACAGCGCGTAATTTCCTACGAGCAGTACTTC
CALVQRVISYEQYF
>TRBV2|TRBD1|TRBJ2-1|.
TGTGCCAGCAGTGAAGCGAAAGGCAGGGGGCGGAATGAGCAGTTCTTC
CASSEAKGRGRNEQFF
>TRBV25-1|.|TRBJ1-1|.
TGTGCCAGCATGGAGCGAACTGAAGCTTTCTTT
CASMERTEAFF
>TRBV16|.|TRBJ1-1|.
TGTGCCAGCAGCCAAGGTCTGGCCGTGAACACTGAAGCTTTCTTT
CASSQGLAVNTEAFF
>TRBV4-1|TRBD2|TRBJ2-5|.
TGCGCCAGCAGCCTGACTAGCGTCTACCAAGAGACCCAGTACTTC
CASSLTSVYQETQYF
>TRBV7-9|.|TRBJ1-5|few
TGTGCCAGCAGCTTAGGTGTCAATCAGCCCCAGCATTTT
CASSLGVNQPQHF
>TRBV30|.|TRBJ2-1|.
TGTGCCTGGAGTGTAGGGCGGGCCAGGGACTCCTACAATGAGCAGTTCTTC
CAWSVGRARDSYNEQFF
>TRBV7-2|.|TRBJ2-3|.
TGTGCCAGCAGCGGGCACGATACGCAGTATTTT
CASSGHDTQYF
>TRBV4-3|TRBD1|TRBJ1-1|.
TGCGCCAGCAGCCCCCGGGACAGGGTATATTCGGAAGCTTTCTTT
CASSPRDRVYSEAFF
>TRBV4-3|.|TRBJ2-6|.
TGCGCCAGCAGCCTAGCACAGGGCTCTGGGGCCAACGTCCTGACTTTC
CASSLAQGSGANVLTF
>TRBV27|.|TRBJ1-1|.
TGTGCCAGCACCCTATCTAGGGCCGAGGGTAGTACGGCTGAAGCTTTCTTT
CASTLSRAEGSTAEAFF
>TRBV5-4|.|TRBJ2-7|.
TGTGCCAGCAGCTTGGTGGAGAACTACGAGCAGTACTTC
CASSLVENYEQYF
>TRBV5-4|TRBD1|TRBJ2-7|.
TGTGCCAGCAGAGGAACAGGGGAAAACGAGCAGTACTTC
CASRGTGENEQYF
>TRBV19|.|TRBJ1-2|.
TGTGCCAGTAGTACGGCGAGGCAGGGGAATCACTATGGCTACACCTTC
CASSTARQGNHYGYTF
>TRBV5-4|.|TRBJ2-7|once
TGTGCCAGCAGCTTGGTGGCGGGGAGCTACGAGCAGTACTTC
CASSLVAGSYEQYF
>TRBV2|.|TRBJ2-1|many
TGTGCCAGCAGTGAAAATAGCGGAAGCGGCCGGGCGTTCTTC
CASSENSGSGRAFF
>TRBV28|TRBD1|TRBJ1-1|many
TGTGCCAGCAACCCCGGCTCACAGGGGGGGCCTGAAGCTTTCTTT
CASNPGSQGGPEAFF
>TRBV4-1|.|TRBJ2-7|once
TGCGCCAGCAGCCGCGAAGGGGGGACCTTTAGCGAGCAGTACTTC
CASSREGGTFSEQYF